This entry lists 14 T cell receptor beta chains sequenced from one sample in a study of T cell changes during pregnancy in multiple sclerosis. TCRdb's copy holds only in-frame clones and misses some; the assay was immunoSEQ multiplex PCR. The repertoire includes about 48,000 clones, 85% to 95% of them detected once, and over 0.4% sits in the top ten. Sequencing used CD4+ T cells from peripheral blood mononuclear cells, obtained in the first trimester of pregnancy. Receptors were obtained from a female donor with multiple sclerosis, enrolled in a pregnancy study.

This clone was detected only a few times. This chain connects TRBV15 to TRBJ1-1; weak D call: TRBD1 (6 bases). Trimming took off 6 bases at V and 4 bases at J, with 18 bases between the two ends. In germline, CDR1 is LNHNV, CDR2 YYDKDF (reference sequence). The CDR3 extends over 15 amino acids. Written as DNA, the CDR3 is TGTGCCACCAGGAGGGGGAAAGACGGGTCCACTGAAGCTTTCTTT. This encodes CATRRGKDGSTEAFF.

V and J are TRBV27 and TRBJ1-5, with D possibly TRBD1 on 6 matching bases. Trimming stripped 2 bases from V and 10 bases from J, with 12 bases between. Per the germline V gene, CDR1 is MNHEY and CDR2 is SMNVEV (reference sequence). CDR3 size: 13 residues. CDR3 loop: CASSLGGPLPQHF. The CDR3 nucleotides are TGTGCCAGCAGTTTAGGGGGCCCGCTTCCCCAGCATTTT.

This clone was counted once. The rearrangement uses TRBV27 and TRBJ1-4; 11 bases agree with TRBD1. The junction had 7 bases not matched to a gene; V was cut back by 5 bases and J by 8 bases. Germline values: CDR1 MNHEY, CDR2 SMNVEV (reference sequence). This CDR3 comprises 15 residues. CDR3 loop: CASSRHGTGGEKLFF. The DNA for the CDR3 is TGTGCCAGCAGTAGGCATGGGACAGGGGGAGAAAAACTGTTTTTT.

The gene calls are TRBV6-5 and TRBJ1-1; no clear D gene. Germline CDR1 reads MNHEY; CDR2 reads SVGAGI. The CDR3 loop spans 13 amino acids. With 5 bases removed from V and 0 bases from J, the gap between germline ends came to 7 bases. CDR3 DNA sequence: TGTGCCAGCAGTAGAGGGATGAACACTGAAGCTTTCTTT. Its protein is CASSRGMNTEAFF.

The chain couples TRBV2 to TRBJ1-4; 8 bases map to TRBD1. Germline CDR1 is SNHLY and CDR2 is FYNNEI. V gave up 0 bases and J gave up 8 bases; unmatched junction bases: 11. This CDR3 is built from 17 residues. CDR3 in DNA: TGTGCCAGCAGTGAAGCGTGGGTTGGGACAGGAGGGGAAAAACTGTTTTTT. This translates into CASSEAWVGTGGEKLFF.

The chain recombines TRBV6-1 with TRBJ1-1, with a possible D match to TRBD1 (5 bases). Trimming removed 2 bases from V and 3 bases from J, with 10 bases in between. Germline CDR1 and CDR2: MNHNS and SASEGT. CDR3 length: 14 residues. The CDR3: CASSELEGDTEAFF. CDR3 coding DNA: TGTGCCAGCAGTGAACTTGAAGGGGACACTGAAGCTTTCTTT.

The chain combines TRBV5-1 with TRBJ2-3; 10 bases line up with TRBD1. The CDR3 runs to 16 residues. Germline CDR1 and CDR2: SGHRS and YFSETQ. The V segment lost 2 bases and the J segment 2 bases; nucleotides outside the gene matches: 5. The CDR3 DNA follows: TGCGCCAGCAGCTTTGGGACAGGGGATTCCACAGATACGCAGTATTTT. As protein: CASSFGTGDSTDTQYF.

Comment on this clone: Compared with germline, one end of the junction differs, possibly owing to a read error. The rearrangement uses TRBV9 and TRBJ2-2; TRBD2 might be the D (5 bases). CDR1 is SGDLS and CDR2 is YYNGEE in the germline V gene. The CDR3 spans 14 residues. The CDR3 sequence: CAGSPYMGAGELFF. As DNA, the CDR3 is TGTGCCGGCAGCCCCTATATGGGAGCCGGGGAGCTGTTTTTT.

The rearrangement links TRBV11-2 to TRBJ2-6, with D possibly being TRBD1 (6 bases). The CDR3 sequence is 18 residues long. V was trimmed by 3 bases and J by 0 bases, leaving 15 bases between them. Germline values: CDR1 SGHAT, CDR2 FQNNGV. CDR3 nucleotide sequence: TGTGCCAGCAGCTTGAGACAGGCCACCGGCTCTGGGGCCAACGTCCTGACTTTC. Translating it yields CASSLRQATGSGANVLTF.

This clone has just a few counts. The chain links TRBV5-1 to TRBJ2-7, with TRBD1 identical over 7 bases. Germline-derived CDR1 and CDR2 are SGHRS and YFSETQ. The CDR3 covers 14 residues. With 2 bases clipped from V and 4 bases from J, the junction kept 6 bases outside the gene matches. In DNA form, the CDR3 reads TGCGCCAGCAGCTTAAAGGCACAGGGGTACGAGCAGTACTTC. Protein: CASSLKAQGYEQYF.

The DNA for the CDR3 is TGTGCCAGCAGCAACCTAGCGGGGGATTACAATGAGCAGTTCTTC. This encodes CASSNLAGDYNEQFF. The chain carries TRBV21-1 and TRBJ2-1; TRBD2, as called in the table, went unchecked against the DNA. TRBV21-1 is noted as a pseudogene. This CDR3 is built from 15 residues.

The V and J genes are TRBV5-1 and TRBJ2-1; 9 nucleotides match TRBD1. V trimming: 0 bases; J trimming: 7 bases; junction bases outside the gene matches: 8. There are 16 residues in the CDR3. The germline CDR1 and CDR2 sequences are SGHRS and YFSETQ. The CDR3 sequence: CASSLEGQGAFNEQFF. For the CDR3, the DNA is TGCGCCAGCAGCTTGGAGGGACAGGGCGCGTTTAATGAGCAGTTCTTC.

A single count supports this clone. V usage is TRBV7-9 and J usage is TRBJ2-1; a weak D match, TRBD2 (6 bases). The ends were cut back, 5 bases at V and 3 bases at J, with 14 bases in the middle. CDR1 SEHNR and CDR2 FQNEAQ come from the germline V gene (reference sequence). This CDR3 has 15 residues. The CDR3 loop reads CASSPGTGGYNEQFF. Written as DNA, the CDR3 is TGTGCCAGCAGCCCTGGGACTGGGGGCTACAATGAGCAGTTCTTC.

A single count supports this clone. The chain recombines TRBV6-6 with TRBJ2-7, with a weak D call TRBD1 (6 bases). Germline assignment: CDR1 MNHNY and CDR2 SVGAGI (reference sequence). The CDR3 loop spans 14 amino acids. The V and J ends lost 7 bases and 6 bases respectively, with 19 bases between them. CDR3 DNA sequence: TGTGCCAGCACCCAACTTACAGGGTTTTTCGAGCAGTACTTC. Its protein is CASTQLTGFFEQYF.